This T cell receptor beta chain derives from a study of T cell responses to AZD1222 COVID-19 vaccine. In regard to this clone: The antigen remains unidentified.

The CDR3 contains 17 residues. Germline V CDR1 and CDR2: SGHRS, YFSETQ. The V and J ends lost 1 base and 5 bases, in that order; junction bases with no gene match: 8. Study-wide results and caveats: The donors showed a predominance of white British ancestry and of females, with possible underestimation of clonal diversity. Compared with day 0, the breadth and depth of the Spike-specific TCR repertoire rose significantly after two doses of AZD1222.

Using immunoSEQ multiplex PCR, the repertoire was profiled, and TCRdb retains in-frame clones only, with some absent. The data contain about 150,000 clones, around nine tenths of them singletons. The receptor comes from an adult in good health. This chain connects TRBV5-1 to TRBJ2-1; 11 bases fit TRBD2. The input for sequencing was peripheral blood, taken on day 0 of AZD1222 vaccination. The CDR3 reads CASSLSTSGAFDNEQFF. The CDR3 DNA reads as TGCGCCAGCAGCTTGTCGACTAGCGGGGCTTTTGACAATGAGCAGTTCTTC.